In its sample, the clone carrying this TCR beta chain was seen a few times. As yet, its antigen is unknown. This record comes from a study of blood T cells in healthy people across ages. Study-wide results and caveats: PBMCs left unsorted prevented a conclusive naive versus antigen-experienced comparison.

Through a sample-barcoded 5' primer and a J-beta primer mix, a second PCR was run for about 7 to 12 cycles. TCRdb re-derived calls from the 5' RACE reads in MiXCR, one entry per CDR3 protein. This table holds about 580,000 distinct CDR3 sequences, less than 60% found once. Total RNA was isolated from each sample in quantities of at least 5 micrograms. The source of this sequence is a man at least 80 years old in good health. The sequencing input was blood.

The DNA of the CDR3 is TGTGCCAGCAAGAGCTCCTACAATGAGCAGTTCTTC. Protein sequence: CASKSSYNEQFF. The chain joins TRBV6-2 or TRBV6-3 to TRBJ2-1; D call uncertain. The CDR3 extends over 12 amino acids. V was pared by 7 bases and J by 0 bases, with 4 bases between. Germline values: CDR1 MNHEY, CDR2 SVGEGT.